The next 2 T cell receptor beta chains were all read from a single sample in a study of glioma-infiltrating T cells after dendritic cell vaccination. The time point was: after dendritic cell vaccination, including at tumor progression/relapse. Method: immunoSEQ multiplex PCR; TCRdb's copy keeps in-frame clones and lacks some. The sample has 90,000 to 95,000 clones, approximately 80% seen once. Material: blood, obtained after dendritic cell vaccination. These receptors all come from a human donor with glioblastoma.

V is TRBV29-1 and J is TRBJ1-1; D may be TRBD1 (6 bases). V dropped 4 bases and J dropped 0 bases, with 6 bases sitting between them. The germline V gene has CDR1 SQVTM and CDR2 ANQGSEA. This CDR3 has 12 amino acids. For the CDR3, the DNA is TGCAGCGTTGGACAGGTGAACACTGAAGCTTTCTTT. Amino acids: CSVGQVNTEAFF.

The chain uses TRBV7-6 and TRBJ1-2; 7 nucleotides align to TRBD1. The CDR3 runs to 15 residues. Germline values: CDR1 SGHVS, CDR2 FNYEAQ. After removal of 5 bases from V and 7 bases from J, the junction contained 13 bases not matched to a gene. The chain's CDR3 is CASSDQGQATGGYTF. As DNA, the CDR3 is TGTGCCAGCAGCGACCAAGGACAGGCGACGGGTGGCTACACCTTC.